This T cell receptor beta chain was obtained from a study of T cell clonotyping in hematopoietic cell transplantation. Study-level findings and limits: Pathologically expanded recipient clonotypes increased progressively from day 30 to day 180 as diversity fell. Few recipient clonotypes overlapped donors; over 97% were de novo at given depth.

Looked up from germline, CDR1 is WNHNN and CDR2 is SYGVQD (reference sequence). V gave up 4 bases and J gave up 2 bases, with 8 bases separating them. The CDR3 sequence is 13 residues long. Libraries were prepared by immunoSEQ multiplex PCR; TCRdb keeps only in-frame clonotypes and omits some of them. The data hold fewer than 100,000 clones, with 90% to 96% observed a single time. The time point was: recipient sample about 28 days before transplant, after cytoreduction. This clone was recorded a few times. The antigen remains undetermined. The chain employs TRBV10-1 and TRBJ1-1; D is uncertain. This TCR was sampled from a woman in her forties or fifties with acute myeloid leukemia. Some clones in this sample may be carry-over from other donors' samples. Source: peripheral blood mononuclear cells, taken before stem cell transplant. Here the CDR3 reads CASSVSLNTEAFF. As DNA, the CDR3 is TGCGCCAGCAGTGTATCCCTTAACACTGAAGCTTTCTTT.